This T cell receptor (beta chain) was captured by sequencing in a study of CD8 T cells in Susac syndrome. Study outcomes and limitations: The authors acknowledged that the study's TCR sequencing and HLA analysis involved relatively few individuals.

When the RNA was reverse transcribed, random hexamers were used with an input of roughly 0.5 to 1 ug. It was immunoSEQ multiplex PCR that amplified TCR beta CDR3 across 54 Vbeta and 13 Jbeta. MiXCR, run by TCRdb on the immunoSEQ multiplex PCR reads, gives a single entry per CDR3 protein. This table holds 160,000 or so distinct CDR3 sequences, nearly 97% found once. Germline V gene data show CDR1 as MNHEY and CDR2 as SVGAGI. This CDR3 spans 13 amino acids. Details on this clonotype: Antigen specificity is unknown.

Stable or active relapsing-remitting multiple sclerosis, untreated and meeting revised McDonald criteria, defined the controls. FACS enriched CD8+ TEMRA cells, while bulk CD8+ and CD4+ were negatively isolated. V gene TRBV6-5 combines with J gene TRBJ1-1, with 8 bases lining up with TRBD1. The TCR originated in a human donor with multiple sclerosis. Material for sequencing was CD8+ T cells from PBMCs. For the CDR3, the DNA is TGTGCTCACTCCAGGGGGCAGGACACTGAAGCTTTCTTT. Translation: CAHSRGQDTEAFF.